This T cell receptor (beta chain) was observed in a study of T cell responses to AZD1222 COVID-19 vaccine. Study-wide findings and caveats: Repertoires were obtained only post-peak T cell response.

Concerning this clone: Its antigen is unidentified.

Produced via immunoSEQ multiplex PCR; TCRdb's table is partial and in-frame only. The table shows about 110,000 clones, with just over 85% occurring only once. There are 14 residues in the CDR3. Trimming pared 2 bases from V and 10 bases from J, leaving 15 bases between. Germline CDR1 SGHDT, CDR2 YYEEEE. This chain links TRBV5-6 with TRBJ1-4; weak D call: TRBD1 (5 bases). The origin of this receptor is an adult in good health. Sequencing used peripheral blood, obtained on day 0 of AZD1222 vaccination. The CDR3 here is CASSFNAGWRKLFF. In DNA form, the CDR3 reads TGTGCCAGCAGCTTTAACGCAGGGTGGAGAAAACTGTTTTTT.